The 24 T cell receptor beta chains below all came from one sample that was sequenced in a study of blood T cell repertoires in COVID-19. Data came from immunoSEQ multiplex PCR; TCRdb stores just in-frame clones and leaves some out. The profile covers about 63,000 clones, with approximately 80% appearing a single time and around 50% taken by the ten largest. The specimen was peripheral blood. The source of these receptors is a woman over 75 with acute or convalescent COVID-19.

The chain couples TRBV6-6 to TRBJ2-7; 9 nucleotides agree with TRBD1. CDR3 length equals 16 residues. Germline values: CDR1 MNHNY, CDR2 SVGAGI (reference sequence). V lost 10 bases, J lost 2 bases, and 15 bases stayed unmatched. CDR3 residues: CAINSSPGQGTYEQYF. The CDR3 region has the DNA TGTGCCATCAATTCCTCGCCGGGACAGGGTACCTACGAGCAGTACTTC.

V usage is TRBV7-2 and J usage is TRBJ2-7; 7 bases are shared with TRBD2. Per the germline V gene, CDR1 is SGHTA and CDR2 is FQGNSA. This CDR3 contains 14 residues. V lost 4 bases, J lost 7 bases, and 10 bases stayed unmatched. The CDR3 loop reads CASSSQLGGTEQYF. DNA of the CDR3: TGTGCCAGCAGCTCCCAACTGGGGGGGACGGAGCAGTACTTC.

CDR3 nucleotide sequence: TGTGCCAGCAGTGTCTTGGCGGCCTATGGCTACACCTTC. Translating gives CASSVLAAYGYTF. This chain links TRBV12-3 or TRBV12-4 with TRBJ1-2; D is uncertain. This CDR3 comprises 13 residues. V was clipped by 5 bases and J by 4 bases, with 11 bases between them.

The chain links TRBV11-3 to TRBJ2-5, with 14 bases lining up with TRBD2. The V segment lost 5 bases and the J segment 2 bases; nucleotides outside the gene matches: 7. The V gene's germline CDR1 is SGHNT and CDR2 YENEEA. The CDR3 has 17 residues. CDR3 nucleotide sequence: TGTGCCAGCAGCCCTGGGACTAGCGGGGGACATCAAGAGACCCAGTACTTC. Translation: CASSPGTSGGHQETQYF.

CDR3 amino acids: CASSFVARDYTF. The CDR3 DNA reads TGTGCCAGCAGTTTCGTCGCGCGGGACTACACCTTC. V gene TRBV12-3 or TRBV12-4 combines with J gene TRBJ1-2; D ambiguous. Trimming cost V 3 bases and J 10 bases, with 12 bases left between them. The CDR3 is 12 amino acids.

The rearrangement links TRBV5-4 to TRBJ2-1; weak D call: TRBD2 (6 bases). The ends were cut back, 0 bases at V and 3 bases at J, with 10 bases in the middle. Looked up from germline, CDR1 is SGHNT and CDR2 is YYREEE (reference sequence). The CDR3 is 15 amino acids. The CDR3 coding sequence is TGTGCCAGCAGCTTGGGGGGGGACCTCTACAATGAGCAGTTCTTC. It encodes CASSLGGDLYNEQFF.

In DNA, the CDR3 is TGTGCCTGGATGGGAGCCTCCCCGGATGGTTTGTCAGCTTTCTTT. This sequence encodes CAWMGASPDGLSAFF. V usage is TRBV30 and J usage is TRBJ1-1; no clear D. The CDR3 covers 15 residues. The V gene lost 4 bases and the J gene lost 10 bases, with 25 bases spanning the gap. Per germline, CDR1 GTSNPN and CDR2 SVGIG (reference sequence).

This clone was observed a single time. The chain recombines TRBV28 with TRBJ2-7; 7 bases agree with TRBD1. This CDR3 spans 15 amino acids. V was pared by 6 bases and J by 0 bases, with 8 bases of the junction left unmatched. The V gene's germline CDR1 is MDHEN and CDR2 SYDVKM. The CDR3 here is CASSSAGTASYEQYF. As DNA, the CDR3 is TGTGCCAGCAGCTCCGCCGGGACAGCCTCCTACGAGCAGTACTTC.

This clone appeared once. The genes are TRBV24-1 and TRBJ2-1; the D gene is possibly TRBD2 (6 bases). The CDR3 totals 14 residues. V shed 1 base and J shed 5 bases, with 8 bases lying between them. Germline CDR1 reads KGHDR; CDR2 reads SFDVKD. CDR3 residues: CATSDLRTNNEQFF. As DNA, the CDR3 is TGTGCCACCAGTGATTTAAGGACTAACAATGAGCAGTTCTTC.

The chain is built from TRBV18 and TRBJ2-5, with 7 bases identical to TRBD1. CDR3 length: 14 amino acids. The J segment lost 2 bases and the V segment lost 0 bases, leaving 0 bases of the junction unmatched. Germline CDR1 is KGHSH and CDR2 is LQKENI. CDR3 in amino acids: CASSPPRGQETQYF. The CDR3 bases are TGTGCCAGCTCACCACCCAGGGGGCAAGAGACCCAGTACTTC.

The CDR3 region has the DNA TGTGCCAGCAGCGACGGGACAGGGCGGCACGAAAAACTGTTTTTT. The encoded protein is CASSDGTGRHEKLFF. The chain carries TRBV9 and TRBJ1-4, with 9 bases matching TRBD1. Germline V CDR1 and CDR2: SGDLS, YYNGEE. The CDR3 runs to 15 residues. After removal of 3 bases from V and 8 bases from J, the junction contained 8 bases not matched to a gene. The variable domain in full, with the rest retrieved from reference TRBV9 and TRBJ1-4, is DSGVTQTPKHLITATGQRVTLRCSPRSGDLSVYWYQQSLDQGLQFLIQYYNGEERAKGNILERFSAQQFPDLHSELNLSSLELGDSALYFCASSDGTGRHEKLFFGSGTQLSVL.

This clone appeared a single time. The chain carries TRBV29-1 and TRBJ1-1; 7 bases fit TRBD1. Germline CDR1 and CDR2: SQVTM and ANQGSEA. This CDR3 comprises 14 residues. Trimming took 4 bases from V and 1 from J; bases not matched to a gene: 6. The CDR3 reads CSVGETGPNTEAFF. CDR3 coding DNA: TGCAGCGTTGGAGAGACAGGGCCGAACACTGAAGCTTTCTTT.

This clone was observed a handful of times. The chain recombines TRBV28 with TRBJ2-7; D perhaps matches TRBD1 (8 bases). Germline V gene data show CDR1 as MDHEN and CDR2 as SYDVKM. Deletions cut 4 bases from V and 3 bases from J, with 22 bases between. The CDR3 runs 17 residues. CDR3 in DNA: TGTGCCAGCAGTTCGTCCGAAAACAGGGGGGGGATCTACGAGCAGTACTTC. Amino acids: CASSSSENRGGIYEQYF.

CDR3: CASSSPTGTRTDTQYF. The CDR3 bases are TGTGCCAGCAGCTCACCCACCGGGACTCGCACAGATACGCAGTATTTT. The chain carries TRBV11-2 and TRBJ2-3, with D possibly TRBD2 on 6 matching bases. The germline V gene encodes CDR1 SGHAT and CDR2 FQNNGV. Trimming cost V 4 bases and J 1 base, with 15 bases left between them. The CDR3 has 16 amino acids.

The chain couples TRBV29-1 to TRBJ1-2; 7 positions agree with TRBD1. CDR1 and CDR2 from the germline V gene are SQVTM and ANQGSEA. The CDR3 covers 15 residues. The chain's CDR3 is CNAEGAGTVNYGYTF. As DNA, the CDR3 is TGCAACGCTGAGGGGGCCGGGACAGTCAACTATGGCTACACCTTC.

The chain employs TRBV5-1 and TRBJ1-1; 11 bases map to TRBD1. The germline gives CDR1 SGHRS, CDR2 YFSETQ. This CDR3 has 16 amino acids. Trimming took 4 bases from V and 4 from J; bases not matched to a gene: 9. CDR3 DNA sequence: TGCGCCAGCAGCCTCGGGACAGGGGGATATACCACTGAAGCTTTCTTT. Translated: CASSLGTGGYTTEAFF.

This clone was seen a single time. V gene TRBV7-2 combines with J gene TRBJ1-2; TRBD1 matches 7 bases. V shed 3 bases, J shed 0 bases, and the junction held 10 bases outside the gene matches. Looked up from germline, CDR1 is SGHTA and CDR2 is FQGNSA. This CDR3 has 17 amino acids. Here the CDR3 DNA reads TGTGCCAGCAGCTTCACAGGGGCCACCGGGGCTAACTATGGCTACACCTTC. It yields the protein CASSFTGATGANYGYTF.

This clone was seen once. This chain links TRBV28 with TRBJ1-6; a possible D gene is TRBD1 (5 bases). This CDR3 region has 16 residues. From germline, CDR1 is MDHEN and CDR2 SYDVKM. The V gene lost 0 bases and the J gene lost 7 bases, with 13 bases spanning the gap. In nucleotides, the CDR3 is TGTGCCAGCAGTTTATGGGGCGACAGTGTAAATTCACCCCTCCACTTT. This translates into CASSLWGDSVNSPLHF.

The chain joins TRBV6-2 or TRBV6-3 to TRBJ2-3; D unclear. V lost 2 bases to trimming and J lost 2 bases, with 11 bases between them. The CDR3 has 15 residues. Germline V lookup: CDR1 MNHEY, CDR2 SVGEGT. The CDR3 DNA follows: TGTGCCAGCAGTTACGGGTTAGCTCCCACAGATACGCAGTATTTT. Translating gives CASSYGLAPTDTQYF.

This sequence joins TRBV9 and TRBJ2-2; no firm D call. Germline assignment: CDR1 SGDLS and CDR2 YYNGEE. Trimming removed 4 bases at V and 3 bases at J, with 7 bases between. There are 13 residues in the CDR3. The DNA of the CDR3 is TGTGCCAGCAGCATGAGCTACACCGGGGAGCTGTTTTTT. Translated: CASSMSYTGELFF.

The J gene is TRBJ2-5, the V gene TRBV28; tentatively, D is TRBD2 (6 bases). The CDR3 has 14 residues. The germline V and J ends were trimmed by 7 bases and 3 bases, with 15 bases remaining between them. In germline, CDR1 is MDHEN, CDR2 SYDVKM. The CDR3 reads CASKDRGGKETQYF. In nucleotides, the CDR3 is TGTGCCAGCAAAGACCGGGGAGGTAAAGAGACCCAGTACTTC. The full variable domain, with the rest looked up from reference TRBV28 and TRBJ2-5, is DVKVTQSSRYLVKRTGEKVFLECVQDMDHENMFWYRQDPGLGLRLIYFSYDVKMKEKGDIPEGYSVSREKKERFSLILESASTNQTSMYLCASKDRGGKETQYFGPGTRLLVL.

Written as DNA, the CDR3 is TGTGCCAGCAGCAACAGGGAGGGCTCCTACGAGCAGTACTTC. This sequence encodes CASSNREGSYEQYF. This chain connects TRBV7-8 to TRBJ2-7, with D maybe TRBD2 (7 bases). CDR1 is SGHVS, CDR2 FQNEAQ, per germline. With 5 bases removed from V and 0 bases from J, the gap between germline ends came to 11 bases. There are 14 residues in the CDR3.

This clone came up once. The chain is built from TRBV28 and TRBJ1-5, with 9 bases identical to TRBD1. Per germline, CDR1 MDHEN and CDR2 SYDVKM. V lost 6 bases, J lost 6 bases, and 6 bases stayed unmatched. The CDR3 contains 14 residues. The CDR3 DNA reads TGTGCCAGCAGACAACAGGGGGCCGGTCAGCCCCAGCATTTT. Protein: CASRQQGAGQPQHF.

This clone was seen once. The chain links TRBV6-5 to TRBJ2-7; 12 nucleotides line up with TRBD2. The ends lost 5 bases at V and 5 bases at J; junction bases unmatched: 7. The CDR3 spans 15 residues. Germline CDR1 MNHEY, CDR2 SVGAGI. The CDR3, as DNA: TGTGCCAGCAGTAAGACTAGCGGGAGTGTCAACGAGCAGTACTTC. It yields the protein CASSKTSGSVNEQYF.